The subject of this entry is one TCR beta chain. Its antigen is unidentified. The sample originates from a study of CD8+CD57+ T cells in acquired aplastic anemia. Study at large: Read counts for CD4+ cells (from healthy donors) averaged about 10 million.

The CDR3 totals 15 residues. Trimming took off 4 bases at V and 0 bases at J, with 9 bases between the two ends. The germline CDR1 and CDR2 sequences are SNHLY and FYNNEI. Using genomic DNA as the template, TCR beta VDJ and CDR3 profiling was carried out. TCRdb ran MiXCR on the reads and lists one entry per CDR3 protein. The sample consists of 60,000 or so distinct CDR3 sequences, 55% of them appearing once. Study-wide points: Patients and controls were found to share twenty-nine CD8+ CDR3 sequences.

The chain is built from TRBV2 and TRBJ2-2; D unclear. The origin of this receptor is a human donor in good health, serving as a control. The sequenced sample was sorted CD4+, CD8+, or CD8+CD57+ T cells (not recorded which) from PBMCs. The DNA of the CDR3 is TGTGCCAGCAGTGGCAAGACAACGAACACCGGGGAGCTGTTTTTT. Amino acids: CASSGKTTNTGELFF.